This entry features one TCR beta chain sequence. Its antigen is unknown. Per-nucleotide qualities are absent, and no much larger clonotype sits a single base away. The germline V gene (reference sequence) sets CDR1 to LNHDA and CDR2 to SQIVND. The CDR3 runs 16 amino acids, cysteine and phenylalanine included. CDR3 DNA is the only sequence kept; it has 48 bases, read in frame from the first base. For this chain, trimming is 3 bases at the V end and 3 bases at the J end, and the number of junction bases without a gene match is 6. The source of the sample is a study of blood T cell repertoires in COVID-19 (dated by TCRdb to 2019 to 2021). For context, the study as a whole: Samples from collaborators originated in the United States, Italy and Spain and spanned both the acute and convalescent phases of COVID-19. The material from the prospective study consisted of cDNA or gDNA derived from T cells, B-cell-depleted T cells, or PBMCs. Subjects who had been exposed to COVID-19, were actively infected with it, or had recovered from it provided the deeply sampled blood TCRbeta repertoires that made up the dataset. Nearly every sample came with metadata listing a de-identified subject ID, COVID-19 status, age in years and sex. Where HLA class I and class II types were available, the types were taken from metadata supplied by the sample provider, not from assay-based typing. A freely available public database, intended as a resource for researchers studying the immune response to SARS-CoV-2, is where the repertoires were released. The samples were drawn from the first 160 participants of the ongoing ImmuneRACE study and from 1,200 or so subjects provided by 6 global collaborators. The full study reports these points: The amount of clinical and demographic metadata varied by source and participant and was provided uncurated.

Participants in the prospective study were aged about 18 to 89 years, lived in 20 to 30 United States geographic areas, and enrolled through a virtual design. In the prospective study, participants were assigned to cohorts based on the clinical history participants reported in a screening survey and a study questionnaire. In the prospective study, whole blood, serum and a nasopharyngeal or oropharyngeal swab were collected from each participant by mobile phlebotomists. Participants in the prospective study had the option to provide additional blood draws and questionnaires over a 2-month period. Before DNA extraction, blood samples from the prospective study were shipped at room temperature or frozen. The immunoSEQ Assay, a bias-controlled multiplex PCR, was used to amplify TCRbeta CDR3 regions from genomic DNA. As for the original processing: The number of nucleated cells in each sample was estimated by amplification of reference gene primers within the assay. Sequence reads were collapsed and filtered to measure the absolute abundance of every unique TCRbeta CDR3 rearrangement. For each sample, productive Simpson clonality was calculated by taking the square root of Simpson's diversity index across productive rearrangements. The table was pulled from immuneACCESS by TCRdb, which kept in-frame rearrangements only. Such tables lose some clones; where checked, under half of the loss comes from unresolved V genes, and the rest has no known cause. The V and J calls and the clone size are those of that table, but D and trimming were determined from the DNA. The sample has a few hundred thousand clones on record, about 86% of them singletons. The top ten clonotypes cover 3% to 4% of the sample.

This sequence originates from a woman aged 40 to 50 with acute COVID-19. The sample consisted of PBMCs or T cells enriched from blood (not recorded which). Recombination joined TRBV19 with TRBJ2-7; a stretch of 12 junction bases matches TRBD2. The bases are TGTGCCAGTAGTATGGCTAGCGGGAGGGGTTACTACGAGCAGTACTTC. It is translated as CASSMASGRGYYEQYF.